This record looks at one TCR beta chain sequence and its context. This sample was included in a study of blood T cell repertoires in COVID-19. Study in general: Samples representing acute and convalescent COVID-19 were sourced from the United States, Italy and Spain.

Method: immunoSEQ multiplex PCR; TCRdb's copy keeps in-frame clones and lacks some. Among approximately 48,000 clones listed, more than 80% were seen once. The TCR was taken from a man between 60 and 70 years old with acute or convalescent COVID-19. The sequencing input was peripheral blood.

CDR3 sequence reads: CASSSQGNYNSPLHF. CDR3 DNA: TGTGCCAGCAGCTCACAGGGAAACTATAATTCACCCCTCCACTTT. The genes are TRBV7-8 and TRBJ1-6; TRBD1 is a possible D gene (6 bases). The CDR3 has 15 amino acids. V gave up 4 bases and J gave up 3 bases, with 10 bases separating them. Germline V gene data show CDR1 as SGHVS and CDR2 as FQNEAQ.